The 21 T cell receptor beta chains listed next were all sequenced from one sample in a study of blood T cell repertoires in COVID-19. Sequencing was performed with immunoSEQ multiplex PCR; in TCRdb, only in-frame clones are kept and a portion is missing. The repertoire holds about 240,000 clones, with roughly 88% as singletons. Sequences were obtained from peripheral blood. The receptor set was obtained from a woman in her thirties with acute or convalescent COVID-19.

This rearrangement joins TRBV5-1 to TRBJ2-1; TRBD2 matches at 11 bases. The junction had 2 bases not matched to a gene; V was cut back by 2 bases and J by 7 bases. The germline CDR1 and CDR2 sequences are SGHRS and YFSETQ. The CDR3 runs 14 residues. CDR3 residues: CASSFTSGSNEQFF. The CDR3 DNA sequence: TGCGCCAGCAGCTTCACTAGCGGGAGTAATGAGCAGTTCTTC.

This clone has more than one count but fewer than ten. V is TRBV9 and J is TRBJ1-3; a weak D match, TRBD1 (6 bases). This CDR3 has 15 amino acids. Germline-derived CDR1 and CDR2 are SGDLS and YYNGEE. Trimming took 4 bases from V and 1 from J, leaving 12 bases between them. The CDR3 DNA reads as TGTGCCAGCAGCCCCTCAGACAGGTCTGGAAACACCATATATTTT. Translating gives CASSPSDRSGNTIYF.

This clone was seen only once. The gene calls are TRBV4-3 and TRBJ2-3, with 9 bases identical to TRBD2. Germline-derived CDR1 and CDR2 are LGHNA and YSLEER. V shed 1 base, J shed 2 bases, and the junction held 19 bases outside the gene matches. The CDR3 is 21 residues long. The DNA of the CDR3 is TGCGCCAGCAGCCAAGTCCTCGGGGGGACTGTAGCGGGAGAGGTCACAGATACGCAGTATTTT. Protein sequence: CASSQVLGGTVAGEVTDTQYF.

V is TRBV11-3 and J is TRBJ2-5; 7 nucleotides line up with TRBD2. Trimming took 2 bases from V and 1 from J; bases not matched to a gene: 7. The CDR3 spans 16 residues. Per germline, CDR1 SGHNT and CDR2 YENEEA. The CDR3, as DNA: TGTGCCAGCAGCTTATTCGGCGGGAGAGTCCAAGAGACCCAGTACTTC. Its protein is CASSLFGGRVQETQYF.

This sequence joins TRBV30 and TRBJ1-1; tentatively, D is TRBD1 (5 bases). V was trimmed by 4 bases and J by 5 bases, leaving 8 bases between them. Germline V gives CDR1 GTSNPN, CDR2 SVGIG (reference sequence). The CDR3 totals 11 residues. The DNA for the CDR3 is TGTGCCTGGATCCGGACAACTGAAGCTTTCTTT. Translation: CAWIRTTEAFF.

The chain employs TRBV9 and TRBJ2-1; unclear D gene. The CDR3 consists of 17 residues. CDR1 SGDLS and CDR2 YYNGEE come from the germline V gene. V gave up 3 bases and J gave up 0 bases, with 16 bases separating them. CDR3 sequence (DNA): TGTGCCAGCAGCGCCCCGAGAACCCCAAGCTCCTACAATGAGCAGTTCTTC. Residues: CASSAPRTPSSYNEQFF.

The chain joins TRBV24-1 to TRBJ1-1; 8 bases fit TRBD1. From germline, CDR1 is KGHDR and CDR2 SFDVKD. There are 17 residues in the CDR3. The V gene end was trimmed by 4 bases and the J gene end by 6 bases; junction bases not matched to a gene: 15. The CDR3 coding sequence is TGTGCCACCAGTGACTCGACAGGGGCCCTTAAAGGGTCTGAAGCTTTCTTT. Translation: CATSDSTGALKGSEAFF.

The chain joins TRBV3-1 (or the pseudogene TRBV3-2) to TRBJ1-2; the match to TRBD1 covers 11 bases. CDR1 and CDR2 (germline): LGHDT, YNNKEL (reference sequence). The CDR3 totals 15 residues. V was pared by 2 bases and J by 3 bases, with 2 bases of the junction left unmatched. The CDR3 here is CASSQPGQGDYGYTF. The CDR3 nucleotides read TGTGCCAGCAGCCAACCGGGACAGGGGGACTATGGCTACACCTTC.

The gene calls are TRBV5-1 and TRBJ2-7; 11 bases are shared with TRBD1. Looked up from germline, CDR1 is SGHRS and CDR2 is YFSETQ. V lost 4 bases to trimming and J lost 3 bases; unmatched junction nucleotides: 6. CDR3 length equals 15 residues. CDR3 in DNA: TGCGCCAGCAGCGGATCCGGGACAGGGGGCTACGAGCAGTACTTC. Translation gives CASSGSGTGGYEQYF.

This clone was observed a single time. The J gene is TRBJ2-1, the V gene TRBV6-2 or TRBV6-3; TRBD2 matches at 12 bases. Per germline, CDR1 MNHEY and CDR2 SVGEGT. The trim removed 5 bases at V and 8 bases at J, leaving 4 bases unmatched. This CDR3 is 14 amino acids long. CDR3 region: CASSRASGRDEQFF. The CDR3 region has the DNA TGTGCCAGCAGTCGGGCTAGCGGGAGGGATGAGCAGTTCTTC.

This chain uses TRBV30 with TRBJ2-2; D is unresolved. The germline gives CDR1 GTSNPN, CDR2 SVGIG (reference sequence). This CDR3 is 14 amino acids long. V gave up 2 bases and J gave up 2 bases, with 9 bases separating them. The CDR3 nucleotides read TGTGCCTGGAGTCGTCTAATCAACACCGGGGAGCTGTTTTTT. Residues: CAWSRLINTGELFF.

J is TRBJ2-1 and V is TRBV9, with D possibly matching TRBD2 (7 bases). This CDR3 comprises 16 residues. Trimming pared 4 bases from V and 0 bases from J, leaving 14 bases between. Germline V CDR1 and CDR2: SGDLS, YYNGEE. The CDR3: CASSSGGGSSYNEQFF. The CDR3 DNA follows: TGTGCCAGCAGCTCGGGCGGGGGCAGCTCCTACAATGAGCAGTTCTTC.

This rearrangement joins TRBV2 to TRBJ2-1; 11 nucleotides agree with TRBD2. Germline-derived CDR1 and CDR2 are SNHLY and FYNNEI. The V and J ends lost 7 bases and 6 bases, in that order; junction bases with no gene match: 17. CDR3 length: 18 amino acids. CDR3 bases: TGTGCCAGCATTTCTCTGGACAAACTAGCGGGAGAGGGCAATGAGCAGTTCTTC. Its translation is CASISLDKLAGEGNEQFF. The complete variable domain, with remaining parts taken from reference TRBV2 and TRBJ2-1, reads EPEVTQTPSHQVTQMGQEVILRCVPISNHLYFYWYRQILGQKVEFLVSFYNNEISEKSEIFDDQFSVERPDGSNFTLKIRSTKLEDSAMYFCASISLDKLAGEGNEQFFGPGTRLTVL.

The rearrangement joins TRBV23-1 to TRBJ2-5, with D possibly being TRBD2 (6 bases). TRBV23-1 is reported as an ORF; its role is uncertain. The length of the CDR3 is 18 residues. Trimming removed 2 bases at V and 3 bases at J, with 22 bases between. The CDR3 spells CASSQRRGVTTQEETQYF. CDR3 nucleotide sequence: TGCGCCAGCAGTCAACGGAGGGGAGTCACCACCCAAGAAGAGACCCAGTACTTC.

The V and J genes are TRBV2 and TRBJ2-3; 10 bases map to TRBD1. Germline V gene data show CDR1 as SNHLY and CDR2 as FYNNEI. The CDR3 runs to 14 residues. The ends lost 4 bases at V and 3 bases at J; junction bases unmatched: 1. The CDR3 spells CASSAGQGTDTQYF. The CDR3 nucleotides are TGTGCCAGCAGTGCGGGACAGGGGACAGATACGCAGTATTTT.

The chain uses TRBV9 and TRBJ2-7; 14 nucleotides line up with TRBD2. Germline values: CDR1 SGDLS, CDR2 YYNGEE. V was pared by 4 bases and J by 4 bases, with 7 bases of the junction left unmatched. The CDR3 has 16 residues. The CDR3 loop is CASSSGGLAGVYEQYF. For the CDR3, the DNA is TGTGCCAGCAGCTCTGGGGGACTAGCGGGAGTATACGAGCAGTACTTC.

This clone was counted a few times. The V gene is TRBV19, the J gene TRBJ1-3; 7 positions agree with TRBD1. CDR1 LNHDA and CDR2 SQIVND come from the germline V gene (reference sequence). The CDR3 runs 15 residues. V lost 2 bases and J lost 3; bases outside the gene matches: 4. The CDR3 region is CASSIQGGYGNTIYF. CDR3 coding DNA: TGTGCCAGTAGTATACAGGGGGGATATGGAAACACCATATATTTT.

V usage is TRBV12-3 or TRBV12-4 and J usage is TRBJ1-2; 9 bases align to TRBD1. V lost 7 bases to trimming and J lost 5 bases; unmatched junction nucleotides: 5. The CDR3 has 13 residues. The CDR3 DNA reads TGTGCCAGCACCCCGGACAGGGGATATGGCTACACCTTC. Protein: CASTPDRGYGYTF.

V is TRBV5-4 and J is TRBJ2-1, with 9 bases lining up with TRBD2. CDR3 length: 15 amino acids. Germline loops: CDR1 SGHNT, CDR2 YYREEE (reference sequence). With V trimmed by 4 bases and J by 9 bases, 11 bases remained unmatched. The CDR3 DNA reads as TGTGCCAGCAGCCCTCGGGGACTAGCTGTAAGTGAGCAGTTCTTC. This codes for CASSPRGLAVSEQFF.

This sequence joins TRBV9 and TRBJ2-1; TRBD1 aligns across 10 bases. The germline gives CDR1 SGDLS, CDR2 YYNGEE. The V and J ends lost 0 bases and 9 bases, in that order; junction bases with no gene match: 6. The CDR3 loop spans 15 amino acids. CDR3 protein: CASSVEDRGAFEQFF. The CDR3 DNA reads TGTGCCAGCAGCGTAGAGGACAGGGGGGCGTTTGAGCAGTTCTTC. Based on the CDR3 plus reference TRBV9 and TRBJ2-1, the full variable domain is DSGVTQTPKHLITATGQRVTLRCSPRSGDLSVYWYQQSLDQGLQFLIQYYNGEERAKGNILERFSAQQFPDLHSELNLSSLELGDSALYFCASSVEDRGAFEQFFGPGTRLTVL.

CDR3 coding DNA: TGTGCCAGCTCACCAGACAGGACCTCCTACGAGCAGTACTTC. It encodes CASSPDRTSYEQYF. This sequence joins TRBV18 and TRBJ2-7; TRBD1 might be the D (6 bases). Germline assignment: CDR1 KGHSH and CDR2 LQKENI. The CDR3 covers 14 residues. The V end was cut by 2 bases, the J end by 0 bases, with 8 bases between.